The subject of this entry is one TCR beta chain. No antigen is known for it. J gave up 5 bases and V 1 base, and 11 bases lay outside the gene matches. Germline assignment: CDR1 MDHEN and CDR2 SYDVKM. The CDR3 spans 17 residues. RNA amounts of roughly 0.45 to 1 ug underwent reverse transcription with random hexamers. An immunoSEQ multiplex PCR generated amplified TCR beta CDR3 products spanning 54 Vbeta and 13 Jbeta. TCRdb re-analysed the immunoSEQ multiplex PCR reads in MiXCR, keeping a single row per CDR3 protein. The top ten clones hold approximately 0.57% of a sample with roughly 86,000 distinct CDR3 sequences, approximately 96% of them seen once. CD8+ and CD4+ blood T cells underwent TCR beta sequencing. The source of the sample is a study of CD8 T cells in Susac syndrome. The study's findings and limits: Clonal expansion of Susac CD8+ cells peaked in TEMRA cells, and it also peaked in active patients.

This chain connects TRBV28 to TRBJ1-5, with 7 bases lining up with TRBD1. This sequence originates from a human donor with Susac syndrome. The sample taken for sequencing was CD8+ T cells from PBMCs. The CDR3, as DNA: TGTGCCAGCAGTTTATCGGGACAGAGACTAGGGGATCAGCCCCAGCATTTT. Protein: CASSLSGQRLGDQPQHF.